One sample yielded the 24 T cell receptor beta chains listed below, sequenced in a study of cytomegalovirus exposure and HLA in healthy donors. The repertoire was sequenced with immunoSEQ multiplex PCR; TCRdb's copy has only in-frame clones and lacks some. This sample yields 55,000 to 70,000 clones, of which 90% to 95% are seen a single time; 2.2% belongs to the top ten. Sequenced material: PBMCs. The source is a woman between 25 and 40 years old in good health and CMV-seronegative.

The V gene is TRBV5-1, the J gene TRBJ1-1; perhaps TRBD1 as D (6 bases). This CDR3 comprises 13 residues. Germline V lookup: CDR1 SGHRS, CDR2 YFSETQ. V dropped 4 bases and J dropped 4 bases, with 11 bases sitting between them. In DNA form, the CDR3 reads TGCGCCAGCAGCCGCGGACAGCCCACTGAAGCTTTCTTT. It is translated as CASSRGQPTEAFF.

The rearrangement links TRBV6-4 to TRBJ2-2; 10 bases fit TRBD2. Trimming at V came to 0 bases and at J to 4 bases, leaving 5 bases not matched to a gene. The CDR3 consists of 17 residues. Germline CDR1 reads MRHNA; CDR2 reads SNTAGT. The CDR3 DNA is TGTGCCAGCAGTGACTCGGTAGCGGGAGGACGCACCGGGGAGCTGTTTTTT. It encodes CASSDSVAGGRTGELFF.

The CDR3 DNA reads as TGCGCCAGCAGCCAAGGGTGGGAGGGAGAATACGAGCAGTACTTC. Translating gives CASSQGWEGEYEQYF. The V gene is TRBV4-1, the J gene TRBJ2-7; 7 nucleotides agree with TRBD2. V dropped 1 base and J dropped 4; count of bases not matched to a gene: 7. Germline assignment: CDR1 MGHRA and CDR2 YSYEKL. The CDR3 runs to 15 residues.

The chain uses TRBV5-6 and TRBJ1-1; 10 nucleotides agree with TRBD1. The CDR3 loop spans 16 amino acids. Germline assignment: CDR1 SGHDT and CDR2 YYEEEE. V lost 4 bases, J lost 4 bases, and 10 bases stayed unmatched. CDR3 coding DNA: TGTGCCAGCAGCCCCGGACAGGGGGGGGCTTTCACTGAAGCTTTCTTT. Its translation is CASSPGQGGAFTEAFF. Full variable domain (rest looked up from reference TRBV5-6 and TRBJ1-1): DAGVTQSPTHLIKTRGQQVTLRCSPKSGHDTVSWYQQALGQGPQFIFQYYEEEERQRGNFPDRFSGHQFPNYSSELNVNALLLGDSALYLCASSPGQGGAFTEAFFGQGTRLTVV.

This clone was counted a single time. V and J are TRBV6-1 and TRBJ2-1, with TRBD1 as a possible D gene (5 bases). The V gene lost 6 bases and the J gene lost 10 bases, with 13 bases spanning the gap. This CDR3 region has 12 residues. CDR1 MNHNS and CDR2 SASEGT come from the germline V gene. The chain's CDR3 is CASSRSRGEQFF. The CDR3 nucleotides are TGTGCCAGCAGCAGATCTAGGGGCGAGCAGTTCTTC.

The chain employs TRBV10-3 and TRBJ2-1; 11 bases map to TRBD2. The ends lost 6 bases at V and 4 bases at J; junction bases unmatched: 5. The germline V gene encodes CDR1 ENHRY and CDR2 SYGVKD. This CDR3 has 15 residues. CDR3 region: CAISVTSGKYNEQFF. As DNA, the CDR3 is TGTGCCATCAGCGTGACTAGCGGGAAGTACAATGAGCAGTTCTTC.

The V call is TRBV7-9, the J call TRBJ2-7; D may be TRBD1 (6 bases). V lost 1 base and J lost 5, with 9 bases in between. The CDR3 is made up of 13 amino acids. Germline values: CDR1 SEHNR, CDR2 FQNEAQ (reference sequence). CDR3 DNA sequence: TGTGCCAGCAGCTTAGTTGGGGGCAACGAGCAGTACTTC. Its translation: CASSLVGGNEQYF.

The gene calls are TRBV18 and TRBJ2-7; 12 positions match TRBD2. The trim removed 0 bases at V and 3 bases at J, leaving 0 bases unmatched. Germline V lookup: CDR1 KGHSH, CDR2 LQKENI. There are 15 residues in the CDR3. This CDR3 reads CASSPPTSGGYEQYF. CDR3 nucleotides: TGTGCCAGCTCACCACCGACTAGCGGGGGCTACGAGCAGTACTTC.

This clone was counted once. The chain combines TRBV27 with TRBJ2-3; no definite D call. Trimming took off 2 bases at V and 8 bases at J, with 14 bases between the two ends. This CDR3 is 14 amino acids long. The V gene's germline CDR1 is MNHEY and CDR2 SMNVEV (reference sequence). The CDR3 region is CASSLRGGLGTQYF. CDR3 coding DNA: TGTGCCAGCAGTTTAAGAGGCGGCCTAGGTACGCAGTATTTT.

The chain joins TRBV28 to TRBJ2-7; 12 nucleotides match TRBD1. V lost 3 bases and J lost 5; bases outside the gene matches: 2. In germline, CDR1 is MDHEN, CDR2 SYDVKM. The CDR3 runs to 14 residues. CDR3 bases: TGTGCCAGCAGTTTGGGACAGGGGGCGAACGAGCAGTACTTC. Translation gives CASSLGQGANEQYF. Supplemented by reference TRBV28 and TRBJ2-7, the full variable domain reads DVKVTQSSRYLVKRTGEKVFLECVQDMDHENMFWYRQDPGLGLRLIYFSYDVKMKEKGDIPEGYSVSREKKERFSLILESASTNQTSMYLCASSLGQGANEQYFGPGTRLTVT.

The rearrangement joins TRBV5-1 to TRBJ2-1, with TRBD2 matching 9 bases. The CDR3 loop spans 16 amino acids. CDR1 is SGHRS, CDR2 YFSETQ, per germline. V shed 4 bases and J 4 bases; nucleotides not matched to a gene: 9. This CDR3 reads CASSLTGTSLYNEQFF. DNA for the CDR3: TGCGCCAGCAGCCTCACCGGGACTAGCCTATACAATGAGCAGTTCTTC. The full variable domain, rest sourced from reference TRBV5-1 and TRBJ2-1, is KAGVTQTPRYLIKTRGQQVTLSCSPISGHRSVSWYQQTPGQGLQFLFEYFSETQRNKGNFPGRFSGRQFSNSRSEMNVSTLELGDSALYLCASSLTGTSLYNEQFFGPGTRLTVL.

This chain connects TRBV27 to TRBJ2-6; no reliable D call. The CDR3 sequence is 17 residues long. Germline loops: CDR1 MNHEY, CDR2 SMNVEV (reference sequence). Trimming took off 3 bases at V and 0 bases at J, with 12 bases between the two ends. In DNA form, the CDR3 reads TGTGCCAGCAGTTTTTTCAGGCATCCCTCTGGGGCCAACGTCCTGACTTTC. It yields the protein CASSFFRHPSGANVLTF.

This clone was observed once. The V gene is TRBV7-9, the J gene TRBJ2-1, with unresolved D. This CDR3 comprises 14 residues. The germline V gene has CDR1 SEHNR and CDR2 FQNEAQ (reference sequence). V was shortened by 5 bases and J by 5 bases, with 13 bases between the two germline ends. CDR3 DNA sequence: TGTGCCAGCAGCGCCTCGAACAAACACAATGAGCAGTTCTTC. Its translation is CASSASNKHNEQFF.

The genes are TRBV7-2 and TRBJ2-7; 7 bases are a match to TRBD2. Trimming took 1 base from V and 6 from J; bases not matched to a gene: 9. Per germline, CDR1 SGHTA and CDR2 FQGNSA. This CDR3 is 15 amino acids long. CDR3 loop: CASSLDSAGVREQYF. In nucleotides, the CDR3 is TGTGCCAGCAGCTTAGATTCGGCGGGAGTCCGCGAGCAGTACTTC. The whole variable domain, remainder taken from reference TRBV7-2 and TRBJ2-7, is GAGVSQSPSNKVTEKGKDVELRCDPISGHTALYWYRQSLGQGLEFLIYFQGNSAPDKSGLPSDRFSAERTGGSVSTLTIQRTQQEDSAVYLCASSLDSAGVREQYFGPGTRLTVT.

The rearrangement uses TRBV7-6 and TRBJ2-7, with 14 bases that match TRBD2. This CDR3 has 13 amino acids. Per germline, CDR1 SGHVS and CDR2 FNYEAQ. V lost 3 bases and J lost 12; bases outside the gene matches: 4. CDR3 DNA: TGTGCCAGCAGCTTGGGACTAGCGGGAGTGCTGTACTTC. Translated, it gives CASSLGLAGVLYF.

The J gene is TRBJ1-1, the V gene TRBV19, with a weak D call TRBD1 (5 bases). Looked up from germline, CDR1 is LNHDA and CDR2 is SQIVND (reference sequence). The CDR3 has 11 amino acids. V shed 8 bases and J shed 5 bases, with 9 bases lying between them. The CDR3 nucleotides read TGTGCCAGTGGGGGGTGGACTGAAGCTTTCTTT. Protein product: CASGGWTEAFF.

The V and J genes are TRBV7-9 and TRBJ1-1, with TRBD1 matching 8 bases. Germline trimming cut 5 bases from V and 1 base from J; bases unmatched to any gene: 9. Germline CDR1 and CDR2: SEHNR and FQNEAQ (reference sequence). CDR3 length: 16 amino acids. For the CDR3, the DNA is TGTGCCAGCAGCCGTGACAGGGGTGGCTCGAACACTGAAGCTTTCTTT. Translation: CASSRDRGGSNTEAFF.

This clone was seen once. The chain links TRBV5-6 to TRBJ2-7, with 9 bases aligning to TRBD1. From germline, CDR1 is SGHDT and CDR2 YYEEEE. Trimming took 4 bases from V and 5 from J; bases not matched to a gene: 10. The CDR3 is made up of 15 amino acids. The CDR3, as DNA: TGTGCCAGCAGCCCCCCGGGACAGGGTAACGACGAGCAGTACTTC. Translating it yields CASSPPGQGNDEQYF.

This clone has only one observation. This sequence joins TRBV25-1 and TRBJ2-1, with D possibly being TRBD1 (5 bases). Germline CDR1 and CDR2: MGHDK and SYGVNS. Trimming shortened V by 7 bases and J by 4 bases, and 17 bases separated the two germline ends. The CDR3 sequence is 15 residues long. This CDR3 reads CASTWGLGSYNEQFF. CDR3 sequence (DNA): TGTGCCAGCACGTGGGGCCTTGGGTCATACAATGAGCAGTTCTTC.

V is TRBV4-1 and J is TRBJ2-1, with D tentatively TRBD2 (5 bases). Trimming removed 0 bases at V and 8 bases at J, with 14 bases between. The CDR3 covers 15 residues. CDR1 is MGHRA and CDR2 is YSYEKL in the germline V gene. The CDR3 nucleotides read TGCGCCAGCAGCCAAGATCCCGGGATCCGCGATGAGCAGTTCTTC. Protein sequence: CASSQDPGIRDEQFF.

About this clone: The junction shows a germline mismatch at one end, possibly a read error. The chain uses TRBV7-7 and TRBJ2-1; 7 bases fit TRBD1. The CDR3 sequence is 14 residues long. The V gene's germline CDR1 is SSHAT and CDR2 FNYEAQ (reference sequence). The chain's CDR3 is CASSAGGSYNEQFF. CDR3 nucleotide sequence: TGTGCTAGCAGCGCAGGGGGCTCCTACAATGAGCAGTTCTTC.

The chain recombines TRBV6-5 with TRBJ1-1, with D uncertain. In germline, CDR1 is MNHEY, CDR2 SVGAGI. With 5 bases removed from V and 5 bases from J, the gap between germline ends came to 18 bases. The CDR3 has 15 residues. CDR3 DNA: TGTGCCAGCAGTCGTCTGGCAAGGGCGGGAACTGAAGCTTTCTTT. Its translation: CASSRLARAGTEAFF.

The chain couples TRBV5-1 to TRBJ2-5; D possibly corresponds to TRBD1 (7 bases). The V end lost 0 bases, the J end lost 2 bases, and 23 bases lay between the germline ends. This CDR3 has 19 residues. CDR1 and CDR2 (germline): SGHRS, YFSETQ. The CDR3 coding sequence is TGCGCCAGCAGCTTGGTCGGGGGACCGACAGGGAAGAGGCAAGAGACCCAGTACTTC. This gives the protein CASSLVGGPTGKRQETQYF.

The rearrangement joins TRBV5-8 to TRBJ2-1, with 11 nucleotides matching TRBD2. V trimming: 5 bases; J trimming: 7 bases; junction bases outside the gene matches: 2. The V gene's germline CDR1 is SGHTS and CDR2 YDEGEE. The CDR3 runs to 13 residues. CDR3 in DNA: TGTGCCAGCAGACGGACTAGCGGGAATGAGCAGTTCTTC. This translates into CASRRTSGNEQFF.